Shown below are 27 T cell receptor beta chains from a single sample sequenced in a study of shared clonotypes between healthy human individuals. Some clones are missing from TCRdb's copy, which holds only in-frame ones; the method was immunoSEQ multiplex PCR. The data hold about 2.4 million clones, with over 85% observed a single time. The sample was naive CD4+ T cells from PBMCs. Subset in this sample: CD45RA+ positively selected. The receptors here all came from a man younger than 35 in good health. Some clones in this sample may be carry-over from other donors' samples.

This chain connects TRBV6-5 to TRBJ1-2; 7 nucleotides line up with TRBD1. Germline trimming cut 6 bases from V and 11 bases from J; bases unmatched to any gene: 12. The CDR3 totals 13 residues. Germline V lookup: CDR1 MNHEY, CDR2 SVGAGI. CDR3 in DNA: TGTGCCAGCAGGCGCACAGGGGCCACGACGTACACCTTC. This gives the protein CASRRTGATTYTF.

With regard to this clone: This same CDR3 is encoded by further DNA sequences in the sample. The chain carries TRBV7-3 and TRBJ2-1, with D unclear. The CDR3 is 15 amino acids. The V gene's germline CDR1 is SGHTA and CDR2 FQGTGA. Trimming removed 3 bases at V and 0 bases at J, with 9 bases between. CDR3 sequence reads: CASSLTVGSYNEQFF. DNA for the CDR3: TGTGCCAGCAGCTTGACCGTGGGCTCCTACAATGAGCAGTTCTTC.

This clone has a single count. CDR3 region: CATSGRGVGGRANEQFF. DNA of the CDR3: TGTGCCACCAGCGGCCGAGGGGTTGGCGGGAGGGCCAATGAGCAGTTCTTC. The chain joins TRBV15 to TRBJ2-1, with 9 bases that match TRBD2. Germline-derived CDR1 and CDR2 are LNHNV and YYDKDF (reference sequence). This CDR3 contains 17 residues. J gave up 6 bases and V 5 bases, and 14 bases lay outside the gene matches.

This clone appeared once. The genes are TRBV28 and TRBJ2-7, with a tentative D call TRBD1 (6 bases). V shed 8 bases and J shed 4 bases, with 15 bases lying between them. The CDR3 loop spans 13 amino acids. Looked up from germline, CDR1 is MDHEN and CDR2 is SYDVKM. The chain's CDR3 is CASQRTAIYEQYF. The CDR3 region has the DNA TGTGCCAGCCAAAGGACAGCCATTTACGAGCAGTACTTC.

This chain uses TRBV10-1 with TRBJ2-7; D possibly uses TRBD1 or TRBD2 (5 bases each). This CDR3 has 11 amino acids. Germline V lookup: CDR1 WNHNN, CDR2 SYGVQD (reference sequence). The ends were cut back, 8 bases at V and 5 bases at J, with 10 bases in the middle. CDR3 DNA sequence: TGCGCCAGCCCGGGACCCCACGAGCAGTACTTC. Amino acids: CASPGPHEQYF.

Note on this clone: The junction departs from germline at one end; a sequencing error may be responsible. The chain links TRBV6-6 to TRBJ1-2, with unresolved D. The CDR3 consists of 13 residues. Germline CDR1 reads MNHNY; CDR2 reads SVGAGI (reference sequence). CDR3: CASSNSGLYGYTF. The CDR3 coding sequence is TGTGCCAGCAGTAACTCTGGGCTCTATGGCTACACCTTC.

The chain has TRBV5-1 and TRBJ2-7; 10 bases align to TRBD2. Germline CDR1 SGHRS, CDR2 YFSETQ. Germline trimming cut 0 bases from V and 0 bases from J; bases unmatched to any gene: 9. The CDR3 sequence is 18 residues long. The CDR3 nucleotides read TGCGCCAGCAGCTTGGTTGCTAGCGGGAGAACAAGCTCCTACGAGCAGTACTTC. Encoded protein: CASSLVASGRTSSYEQYF.

The chain links TRBV6-6 to TRBJ1-1, with D unresolved. Germline CDR1 MNHNY, CDR2 SVGAGI (reference sequence). Trimming removed 0 bases from V and 3 bases from J, with 8 bases in between. The CDR3 contains 14 residues. CDR3: CASSYSTRHTEAFF. The CDR3 coding sequence is TGTGCCAGCAGTTACTCGACCAGGCACACTGAAGCTTTCTTT.

Points on this clone: At the DNA level, this CDR3 is encoded by other sequences in the same sample as well. The J gene is TRBJ2-1, the V gene TRBV5-1; the D gene could be TRBD1 or TRBD2 (6 bases each). The V end was cut by 4 bases, the J end by 0 bases, with 11 bases between. Germline V gives CDR1 SGHRS, CDR2 YFSETQ. The CDR3 covers 15 residues. This chain's CDR3 is CASSLEGGSYNEQFF. The CDR3, as DNA: TGCGCCAGCAGCCTGGAGGGGGGCTCCTACAATGAGCAGTTCTTC.

For this clone: Other DNA variants within this sample encode the same CDR3. The chain has TRBV28 and TRBJ2-3, with 7 bases fitting TRBD2. With V trimmed by 8 bases and J by 1 base, 3 bases remained unmatched. This CDR3 contains 13 residues. The germline V gene encodes CDR1 MDHEN and CDR2 SYDVKM. Written as DNA, the CDR3 is TGTGCCAGCCGCCGGGGGGGCACAGATACGCAGTATTTT. Its translation: CASRRGGTDTQYF.

CDR3 nucleotides: TGTGCCAGCAGCGTCGCGGGAGCCAATGAGCAGTTCTTC. Residues: CASSVAGANEQFF. The chain recombines TRBV9 with TRBJ2-1, with TRBD2 identical over 7 bases. V was pared by 2 bases and J by 6 bases, with 2 bases of the junction left unmatched. The CDR3 contains 13 residues. Germline V lookup: CDR1 SGDLS, CDR2 YYNGEE. The full variable domain, rest sourced from reference TRBV9 and TRBJ2-1, is DSGVTQTPKHLITATGQRVTLRCSPRSGDLSVYWYQQSLDQGLQFLIQYYNGEERAKGNILERFSAQQFPDLHSELNLSSLELGDSALYFCASSVAGANEQFFGPGTRLTVL.

The chain links TRBV5-1 to TRBJ2-7, with TRBD2 matching over 7 bases. V lost 3 bases and J lost 0; bases outside the gene matches: 21. CDR3 size: 20 residues. Looked up from germline, CDR1 is SGHRS and CDR2 is YFSETQ. The CDR3 here is CASSWNLRGLSDSSSYEQYF. The CDR3 DNA follows: TGCGCCAGCAGCTGGAACTTAAGGGGACTAAGTGACTCAAGCTCCTACGAGCAGTACTTC.

The chain couples TRBV15 to TRBJ1-1; TRBD1 is a possible D gene (6 bases). CDR3 length: 15 amino acids. Trimming removed 0 bases at V and 8 bases at J, with 16 bases between. Per the germline V gene, CDR1 is LNHNV and CDR2 is YYDKDF (reference sequence). The CDR3 DNA is TGTGCCACCAGCAGAGATGGCCCAGGGGCGAGGGAAGCTTTCTTT. This codes for CATSRDGPGAREAFF.

The rearrangement links TRBV5-8 to TRBJ1-1; weak D call: TRBD1 (5 bases). This CDR3 is 15 amino acids long. Deletions cut 4 bases from V and 1 base from J, with 14 bases between. Germline lookup yields CDR1 SGHTS and CDR2 YDEGEE. The CDR3 sequence: CASSAHRPPNTEAFF. The CDR3 nucleotides are TGTGCCAGCAGCGCCCACAGGCCCCCGAACACTGAAGCTTTCTTT.

The chain is built from TRBV29-1 and TRBJ1-2; 7 bases map to TRBD1. The length of the CDR3 is 18 residues. Trimming at V came to 0 bases and at J to 6 bases, leaving 19 bases not matched to a gene. CDR1 is SQVTM, CDR2 ANQGSEA, per germline. The CDR3 region has the DNA TGCAGCGTTGAAGAGACCAAGCCTAGTTTAGGGACAGTTGATGGCTACACCTTC. This sequence encodes CSVEETKPSLGTVDGYTF.

The chain joins TRBV29-1 to TRBJ2-1; 8 nucleotides match TRBD2. CDR1 and CDR2 (germline): SQVTM, ANQGSEA. The CDR3 totals 17 residues. V gave up 6 bases and J gave up 3 bases; unmatched junction bases: 16. The CDR3 region is CSVPIPASGRDYNEQFF. CDR3 bases: TGCAGCGTCCCGATTCCGGCTAGCGGGCGAGACTACAATGAGCAGTTCTTC.

The chain joins TRBV18 to TRBJ2-2; D is uncertain. Germline CDR1 KGHSH, CDR2 LQKENI. Trimming pared 5 bases from V and 6 bases from J, leaving 4 bases between. This CDR3 has 11 residues. The CDR3: CASSTSGELFF. As DNA, the CDR3 is TGTGCCAGCTCAACGTCCGGGGAGCTGTTTTTT.

The chain is built from TRBV28 and TRBJ2-6, with a tentative D call TRBD2 (6 bases). The CDR3 sequence is 15 residues long. Germline-derived CDR1 and CDR2 are MDHEN and SYDVKM. Trimming removed 7 bases at V and 4 bases at J, with 14 bases between. CDR3 nucleotide sequence: TGTGCCAGCACCCAGGACGCGGGGGGGGCCAACGTCCTGACTTTC. This translates into CASTQDAGGANVLTF.

V is TRBV7-9 and J is TRBJ1-4; TRBD1 is a possible D gene (5 bases). The germline CDR1 and CDR2 sequences are SEHNR and FQNEAQ (reference sequence). Trimming left V 5 bases short and J 7 bases short, with 11 bases between. The CDR3 spans 13 residues. This CDR3 reads CASSPGGIEKLFF. CDR3 sequence (DNA): TGTGCCAGCAGCCCGGGGGGGATTGAAAAACTGTTTTTT.

This clone was seen once. Other DNA sequences within the sample encode an identical CDR3. V gene TRBV18 combines with J gene TRBJ1-1, with no clear D. Trimming took 5 bases from V and 5 from J, leaving 9 bases between them. Germline values: CDR1 KGHSH, CDR2 LQKENI. The length of the CDR3 is 12 residues. CDR3 nucleotide sequence: TGTGCCAGCTCATCCCTTGGGACTGAAGCTTTCTTT. Its protein product is CASSSLGTEAFF.

This chain uses TRBV7-3 with TRBJ2-2; D remains ambiguous. The CDR3 is made up of 13 amino acids. In germline, CDR1 is SGHTA, CDR2 FQGTGA. V was clipped by 2 bases and J by 4 bases, with 5 bases between them. CDR3 loop: CASSLFSTGELFF. The CDR3 nucleotides are TGTGCCAGCAGCTTATTTTCCACCGGGGAGCTGTTTTTT.

This sequence joins TRBV18 and TRBJ1-3; D not resolved. Trimming stripped 1 base from V and 0 bases from J, with 10 bases between. The CDR3 is made up of 16 amino acids. Germline-derived CDR1 and CDR2 are KGHSH and LQKENI. The CDR3 DNA reads TGTGCCAGCTCACCACTAACCGCCATCTCTGGAAACACCATATATTTT. Its translation is CASSPLTAISGNTIYF. Supplemented by reference TRBV18 and TRBJ1-3, the full variable domain reads NAGVMQNPRHLVRRRGQEARLRCSPMKGHSHVYWYRQLPEEGLKFMVYLQKENIIDESGMPKERFSAEFPKEGPSILRIQQVVRGDSAAYFCASSPLTAISGNTIYFGEGSWLTVV.

This rearrangement joins TRBV9 to TRBJ2-3, with 7 bases lining up with TRBD1. CDR3 length: 15 amino acids. J was trimmed by 6 bases and V by 3 bases; bases with no gene match: 10. Germline lookup yields CDR1 SGDLS and CDR2 YYNGEE. As DNA, the CDR3 is TGTGCCAGCAGCGAACTACAGGGGTGGGGTGATACGCAGTATTTT. Protein product: CASSELQGWGDTQYF. The full variable domain, completed using reference TRBV9 and TRBJ2-3, is DSGVTQTPKHLITATGQRVTLRCSPRSGDLSVYWYQQSLDQGLQFLIQYYNGEERAKGNILERFSAQQFPDLHSELNLSSLELGDSALYFCASSELQGWGDTQYFGPGTRLTVL.

V gene TRBV6-1 combines with J gene TRBJ1-2; D is ambiguous. The length of the CDR3 is 13 residues. CDR1 is MNHNS, CDR2 SASEGT, per germline. V was pared by 1 base and J by 6 bases, with 9 bases between. CDR3 region: CASSEVRGDGYTF. CDR3 in DNA: TGTGCCAGCAGTGAAGTCCGCGGGGATGGCTACACCTTC.

The J gene is TRBJ2-1, the V gene TRBV4-1; a weak D match, TRBD2 (7 bases). With 3 bases removed from V and 7 bases from J, the gap between germline ends came to 16 bases. In germline, CDR1 is MGHRA, CDR2 YSYEKL. This CDR3 comprises 15 residues. The DNA for the CDR3 is TGCGCCAGCAGCCAGGGGGGCGGGAGTAAGAATGAGCAGTTCTTC. Translated: CASSQGGGSKNEQFF.

A remark on this clone: Distinct nucleotide sequences in the sample also encode this CDR3. This chain links TRBV6-5 with TRBJ1-1, with D uncertain. Germline V gene data show CDR1 as MNHEY and CDR2 as SVGAGI. The CDR3 covers 14 residues. The V end lost 2 bases, the J end lost 2 bases, and 9 bases lay between the germline ends. This chain's CDR3 is CASSYETGNTEAFF. As DNA, the CDR3 is TGTGCCAGCAGTTACGAGACGGGTAACACTGAAGCTTTCTTT.

A note on this clone: This CDR3 is also generated by other DNA sequences in the sample. The chain has TRBV28 and TRBJ2-7; D unclear. V shed 3 bases and J shed 0 bases, with 6 bases lying between them. CDR3 size: 13 residues. Germline V CDR1 and CDR2: MDHEN, SYDVKM. The CDR3 nucleotides are TGTGCCAGCAGTTTGACGGCCTCCTACGAGCAGTACTTC. Protein product: CASSLTASYEQYF.